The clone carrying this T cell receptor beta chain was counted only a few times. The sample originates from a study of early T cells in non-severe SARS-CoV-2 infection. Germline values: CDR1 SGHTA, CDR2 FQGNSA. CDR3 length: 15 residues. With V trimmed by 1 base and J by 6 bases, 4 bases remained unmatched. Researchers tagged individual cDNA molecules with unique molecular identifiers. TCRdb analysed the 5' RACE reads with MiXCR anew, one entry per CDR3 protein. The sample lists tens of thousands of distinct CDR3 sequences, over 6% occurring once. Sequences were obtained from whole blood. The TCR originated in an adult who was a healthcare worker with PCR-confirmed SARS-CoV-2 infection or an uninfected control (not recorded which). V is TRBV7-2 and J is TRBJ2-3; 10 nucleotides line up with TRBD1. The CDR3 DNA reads TGTGCCAGCAGCTTAGTGACAGGGGGCGCGGATACGCAGTATTTT. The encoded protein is CASSLVTGGADTQYF.